This TCR beta chain was found in a study of blood T cell repertoires in COVID-19. The table lists this clone with a count of one. Repertoires were generated with immunoSEQ multiplex PCR, while TCRdb's copy carries only in-frame clones and drops some. The sample has under 200,000 clones, around nine tenths seen once. V lost 8 bases to trimming and J lost 2 bases, with 10 bases between them. This CDR3 has 12 residues. The sequenced sample consisted of peripheral blood. The clonotype comes from a man aged 18 to 30 with active or convalescent COVID-19. The genes are TRBV12-3 or TRBV12-4 and TRBJ2-7; D is undetermined. The CDR3 nucleotides are TGTGCCAGCTCCCTCCGGGCCTACGAGCAGTACTTC. This gives the protein CASSLRAYEQYF.